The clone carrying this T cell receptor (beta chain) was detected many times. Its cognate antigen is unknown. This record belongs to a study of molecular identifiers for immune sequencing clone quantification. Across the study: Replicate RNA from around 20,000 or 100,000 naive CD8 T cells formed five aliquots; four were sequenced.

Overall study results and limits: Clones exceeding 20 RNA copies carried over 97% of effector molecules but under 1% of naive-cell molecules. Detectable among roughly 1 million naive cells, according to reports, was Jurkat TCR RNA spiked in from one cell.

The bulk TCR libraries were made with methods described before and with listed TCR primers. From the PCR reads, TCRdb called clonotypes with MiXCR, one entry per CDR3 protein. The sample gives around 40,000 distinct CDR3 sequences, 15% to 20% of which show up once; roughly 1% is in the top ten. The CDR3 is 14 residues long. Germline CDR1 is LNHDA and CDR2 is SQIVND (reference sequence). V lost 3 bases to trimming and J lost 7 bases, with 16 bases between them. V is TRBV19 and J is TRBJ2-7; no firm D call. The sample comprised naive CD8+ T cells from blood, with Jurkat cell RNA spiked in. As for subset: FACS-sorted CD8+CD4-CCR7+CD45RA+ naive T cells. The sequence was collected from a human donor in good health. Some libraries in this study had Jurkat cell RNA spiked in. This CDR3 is CASSMASPASEQYF. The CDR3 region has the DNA TGTGCCAGTAGTATGGCCAGCCCAGCATCGGAGCAGTACTTC.